The rows below give T cell receptor beta chains drawn from one sample of a study of T cell changes during pregnancy in multiple sclerosis. Profiled with immunoSEQ multiplex PCR; TCRdb holds only in-frame clones, not every one. The top ten hold around 0.74% of the sample, which has tens of thousands of clones, 92% seen once. The material was CD4+ T cells from peripheral blood mononuclear cells, obtained in the third trimester of pregnancy. The source of these receptors is a female donor with multiple sclerosis, enrolled in a pregnancy study. Both conserved end residues are part of each CDR3. The D gene is left open where the match is weak. For some rows the clone size is stated as once, few or many, or as a class when expanded; others skip it.

NA	TRBJ1-2	TRBV5-1	NA	CASSLEEFYGYTF	TGCGCCAGCAGCTTGGAGGAGTTCTATGGCTACACCTTC
NA	TRBJ1-6	TRBV30	NA	CAWSVWQGSSPLHF	TGTGCCTGGAGCGTATGGCAGGGTAGTTCACCCCTCCACTTT
NA	TRBJ2-5	TRBV19	NA	CASSMGGGETQYF	TGTGCCAGTAGTATGGGAGGGGGAGAGACCCAGTACTTC
NA	TRBJ2-1	TRBV11-3	NA	CASSFQGSYNEQFF	TGTGCCAGCAGCTTTCAGGGCTCCTACAATGAGCAGTTCTTC
NA	TRBJ2-7	TRBV7-3	NA	CASSPLAGSEQYF	TGTGCCAGCAGCCCCCTCGCAGGATCCGAGCAGTACTTC
TRBD1	TRBJ2-7	TRBV5-6	NA	CASSLVIGGLHEQYF	TGTGCCAGCAGCTTGGTCATAGGGGGCCTGCACGAGCAGTACTTC
TRBD2	TRBJ2-5	TRBV9	NA	CASSVDGGTETQYF	TGTGCCAGCAGCGTAGACGGGGGGACGGAGACCCAGTACTTC
NA	TRBJ1-4	TRBV6-1	few	CASSEDRRQVNEKLFF	TGTGCCAGCAGTGAAGATCGTCGGCAGGTTAATGAAAAACTGTTTTTT
TRBD1	TRBJ1-5	TRBV6-6	NA	CASSQDREGGQPQHF	TGTGCCAGCAGTCAGGACAGGGAAGGAGGTCAGCCCCAGCATTTT
NA	TRBJ2-5	TRBV6-5	NA	CASRMTYKETQYF	TGTGCCAGCAGGATGACTTACAAAGAGACCCAGTACTTC
TRBD1	TRBJ1-5	TRBV13	NA	CASSPEKRTRSATGGPYSNQPQHF	TGTGCCAGCAGCCCCGAGAAAAGGACACGCTCGGCCACAGGGGGACCATATAGCAATCAGCCCCAGCATTTT
TRBD1	TRBJ1-6	TRBV11-3	NA	CASSLGQGYNSPLHF	TGTGCCAGCAGCTTAGGACAGGGGTATAATTCACCCCTCCACTTT
TRBD1	TRBJ1-4	TRBV10-3	NA	CASKDRGREKLFF	TGTGCCAGCAAGGACAGGGGGCGCGAAAAACTGTTTTTT
NA	TRBJ1-1	TRBV19	NA	CASTINGASTEAFF	TGTGCCAGTACCATTAATGGGGCAAGCACTGAAGCTTTCTTT
NA	TRBJ1-3	TRBV19	NA	CASSIPLGATGNTIYF	TGTGCCAGTAGTATTCCACTTGGGGCGACGGGAAACACCATATATTTT
TRBD1	TRBJ1-6	TRBV5-4	NA	CASSLGQGTSPLHF	TGTGCCAGCAGCTTGGGACAGGGGACTTCACCCCTCCACTTT
NA	TRBJ2-7	TRBV27	NA	CASSRYRFYEQYF	TGTGCCAGCAGCAGATACAGGTTCTACGAGCAGTACTTC
NA	TRBJ1-1	TRBV7-8	NA	CASSLVSQGGTEAFF	TGTGCCAGCAGCCTGGTGTCACAGGGCGGCACTGAAGCTTTCTTT
TRBD2	TRBJ2-1	TRBV7-3	once	CASSLGLAGSLDEQFF	TGTGCCAGCAGCCTGGGACTAGCGGGGTCTTTGGATGAGCAGTTCTTC
TRBD1	TRBJ1-1	TRBV2	NA	CASSPERQGATEAFF	TGTGCCAGCAGTCCTGAACGACAGGGGGCCACTGAAGCTTTCTTT
TRBD1	TRBJ2-7	TRBV6-5	NA	CASTPRGQGINEQYF	TGTGCCAGCACCCCACGGGGACAGGGGATAAACGAGCAGTACTTC
NA	TRBJ2-5	TRBV19	NA	CASSTTLDRPQETQYF	TGTGCCAGTAGTACTACCCTAGACAGGCCCCAAGAGACCCAGTACTTC
NA	TRBJ1-5	TRBV5-6	NA	CASSFRGYSNQPQHF	TGTGCCAGCAGCTTTCGGGGGTATAGCAATCAGCCCCAGCATTTT
TRBD1	TRBJ2-3	TRBV5-1	NA	CASSPNPGQYPSQTDTQYF	TGCGCCAGCAGCCCGAATCCGGGACAGTACCCGTCTCAGACAGATACGCAGTATTTT
NA	TRBJ2-7	TRBV5-8	NA	CASSLMSGAGEQYF	TGTGCCAGCAGCTTGATGTCAGGGGCCGGCGAGCAGTACTTC
NA	TRBJ2-3	TRBV5-4	NA	CASNLRGTDTQYF	TGTGCCAGCAACTTACGAGGCACAGATACGCAGTATTTT
NA	TRBJ1-5	TRBV28	once	CASSFLSGSNQPQHF	TGTGCCAGCAGTTTTCTCTCAGGGAGCAATCAGCCCCAGCATTTT
NA	TRBJ2-5	TRBV10-3	NA	CAISNDGKETQYF	TGTGCCATCAGCAATGACGGGAAAGAGACCCAGTACTTC
NA	TRBJ1-4	TRBV18	NA	CASSPRRGEKLFF	TGTGCCAGCTCACCCCGGAGGGGTGAAAAACTGTTTTTT
TRBD1	TRBJ1-4	TRBV25-1	NA	CASMDRSNEKLFF	TGTGCCAGCATGGACAGGTCTAATGAAAAACTGTTTTTT
NA	TRBJ2-5	TRBV18	NA	CASSPDTDVASVTQYF	TGTGCCAGCTCACCGGACACCGACGTGGCAAGCGTGACCCAGTACTTC
TRBD2	TRBJ2-1	TRBV11-1	NA	CATQYGRTSGHNEQFF	TGTGCCACCCAGTATGGCCGGACTAGCGGTCACAATGAGCAGTTCTTC
NA	TRBJ2-5	TRBV6-6	NA	CASSYPPSTGGETQYF	TGTGCCAGCAGTTACCCACCCTCGACAGGAGGAGAGACCCAGTACTTC
TRBD2	TRBJ2-1	TRBV5-4	NA	CASSRTSDRDEQFF	TGTGCCAGCAGCCGGACTAGCGATCGGGATGAGCAGTTCTTC
TRBD1	TRBJ2-3	TRBV7-2	NA	CASSLAGTDSSTDTQYF	TGTGCCAGCAGCTTAGCGGGGACAGACTCCAGCACAGATACGCAGTATTTT
TRBD1	TRBJ2-6	TRBV7-3	NA	CASSSGQGAGANVLTF	TGTGCCAGCAGCTCTGGACAGGGGGCTGGGGCCAACGTCCTGACTTTC
TRBD2	TRBJ2-1	TRBV5-1	NA	CASSPGLALEGNEQFF	TGCGCCAGCAGCCCGGGACTAGCCCTGGAGGGGAATGAGCAGTTCTTC
NA	TRBJ1-3	TRBV7-2	NA	CASSLVRSGNTIYF	TGTGCCAGCAGCTTAGTCCGCTCTGGAAACACCATATATTTT
TRBD1	TRBJ2-7	TRBV11-2	NA	CASSSGQGPYEQYF	TGTGCCAGCAGCTCCGGACAGGGACCCTACGAGCAGTACTTC
NA	TRBJ1-1	TRBV29-1	NA	CSVGVEARNTEAFF	TGCAGCGTTGGGGTTGAGGCCCGAAACACTGAAGCTTTCTTT
NA	TRBJ1-1	TRBV18	NA	CASSPARGQNTEAFF	TGTGCCAGCTCACCAGCCAGGGGACAGAACACTGAAGCTTTCTTT
NA	TRBJ1-4	TRBV14	NA	CASSQVGHLNEKLFF	TGTGCCAGCAGCCAAGTGGGACATCTTAATGAAAAACTGTTTTTT
NA	TRBJ2-3	TRBV5-1	NA	CASSLAVADTQYF	TGCGCCAGCAGCTTAGCGGTCGCAGATACGCAGTATTTT
NA	TRBJ2-5	TRBV12-5	NA	CASGAPGQETQYF	TGTGCTAGTGGGGCCCCAGGCCAAGAGACCCAGTACTTC
NA	TRBJ2-2	TRBV7-2	NA	CASSPDSANTGELFF	TGTGCCAGCAGCCCGGACAGCGCGAACACCGGGGAGCTGTTTTTT
TRBD2	TRBJ2-5	TRBV7-9	NA	CASSRGRLAGETQYF	TGTGCCAGCAGCAGAGGCCGACTAGCTGGAGAGACCCAGTACTTC
NA	TRBJ1-1	TRBV2	NA	CASSTDSPFGTEAFF	TGTGCCAGCAGTACCGACTCCCCTTTTGGCACTGAAGCTTTCTTT
NA	TRBJ1-2	TRBV18	NA	CASSINSRGEVYGYTF	TGTGCCAGCTCAATAAACTCCCGAGGAGAAGTCTATGGCTACACCTTC
NA	TRBJ1-4	TRBV25-1	NA	CASSGRDMRPNEKLFF	TGTGCCAGCAGTGGCCGGGACATGAGGCCCAATGAAAAACTGTTTTTT
NA	TRBJ2-2	TRBV16	NA	CASSQSGQGREVFF	TGTGCCAGCAGCCAATCGGGGCAGGGCCGCGAGGTGTTTTTT
NA	TRBJ2-7	TRBV19	NA	CASSISTGLIYEQYF	TGTGCCAGTAGTATCAGTACAGGGTTAATATACGAGCAGTACTTC
NA	TRBJ1-5	TRBV4-2	NA	CASSQAPSLSNQPQHF	TGTGCCAGCAGCCAAGCGCCGAGCCTTAGCAATCAGCCCCAGCATTTT
NA	TRBJ1-6	TRBV7-2	once	CASSGQSNSPLHF	TGTGCCAGCAGCGGACAATCGAATTCACCCCTCCACTTT
NA	TRBJ2-7	TRBV6-5	NA	CASSSTGLSTYEQYF	TGTGCCAGCAGTTCGACAGGCCTCTCTACTTACGAGCAGTACTTC